A selection of T cell receptor beta chains follows, all from one sample in a study of T cell repertoires in cytomegalovirus infection. These receptors' antigens are unknown. One entry per CDR3 protein, called by TCRdb with MiXCR from the reads. Here the sample spans around 800,000 distinct CDR3 sequences, about 33% being singletons. The sequences come from cultured CD8+ T cells from PBMCs, collected from culture after CMV antigen stimulation. All receptors come from a human donor in good health (CMV status not recorded). Some clones in this sample may be carry-over from other donors' samples. Both conserved end residues are part of each CDR3. The D gene is left open where the match is weak. The listing skips clone size in some rows; elsewhere it reads once, few, many or a size class.

TRBV5-6	.	TRBJ2-4	few	TGTGCCAGCAGCTCCTTACGGGACTCCTCATCTCGAGCCAAAAACATTCAGTACTTC	CASSSLRDSSSRAKNIQYF
TRBV27	.	TRBJ1-5	few	TGTGCCAGCAGTTTATTCCCAGACTCATTAGGCAATCAGCCCCAGCATTTT	CASSLFPDSLGNQPQHF
TRBV5-1	TRBD2	TRBJ2-3	few	TGCGCCAGCAGCCGTAGCGGGAAAAGCACAGATACGCAGTATTTT	CASSRSGKSTDTQYF
TRBV7-7	TRBD2	TRBJ2-1	many	TGTGCTAGCAGCCTGGGACTAGCGGGGGAAAATGAGCAGTTCTTC	CASSLGLAGENEQFF
TRBV28	.	TRBJ1-1	.	TGTGCCAGCAGCCGTACAGGTACACTTGAAGCTTTCTTT	CASSRTGTLEAFF
TRBV10-3	.	TRBJ1-1	.	TGTGCCATCAGTGAGGGGGCCCGGCTAGCTTTCTTT	CAISEGARLAFF
TRBV4-3	TRBD2	TRBJ2-1	.	TGCGCCAGCAGCCAATCGACTAGCGGGGGGCTCGCCAATGAGCAGTTCTTC	CASSQSTSGGLANEQFF
TRBV5-4	TRBD1	TRBJ1-2	few	TGTGCCAGCAGCTTAATGAGGCCAGGGGGCGAAAGAGTTGGCTACACCTTC	CASSLMRPGGERVGYTF
TRBV6-1	.	TRBJ2-2	few	TGTGCCAGCAGTCAGGGTGTCGGGGAGCTGTTTTTT	CASSQGVGELFF
TRBV5-5	.	TRBJ2-7	.	TGTGCCAGCATCCTCCGGCAGGGAGCCTACGAGCAGTACTTC	CASILRQGAYEQYF
TRBV6-5	.	TRBJ1-2	few	TGTGCCAGCAGTTCCCGGCCCGCCGGCAGTAACTATGGCTACACCTTC	CASSSRPAGSNYGYTF
TRBV10-3	.	TRBJ1-1	.	TGTGCCATCAAGGGCGGGGGCGCGGTGAACACTGAAGCTTTCTTT	CAIKGGGAVNTEAFF
TRBV7-9	.	TRBJ1-1	.	TGTGCCAGCAGACCCCCCGGCGTTGGGACTGAAGCTTTCTTT	CASRPPGVGTEAFF
TRBV6-1	.	TRBJ2-1	.	TGTGCCAGCAGGCCCGATGGGGGCAGGGCCTACAATGAGCAGTTCTTC	CASRPDGGRAYNEQFF
TRBV5-4	.	TRBJ2-3	.	TGTGCCAGCAGCTTGAAAGGGTGGAGCCGGGATACGCAGTATTTT	CASSLKGWSRDTQYF
TRBV9	.	TRBJ2-6	few	TGTGCCAGCAGCGTACGACGGGGCTCTGGGGCCAACGTCCTGACTTTC	CASSVRRGSGANVLTF
TRBV7-6	.	TRBJ2-1	few	TGTGCCAGCAGCTTAGCAGGGCTGGGCACAGCTGAGCAGTTCTTC	CASSLAGLGTAEQFF
TRBV5-6	.	TRBJ2-1	.	TGTGCCAGCAGCTTCCGTAGTGAGCAGTTCTTC	CASSFRSEQFF
TRBV7-9	.	TRBJ2-5	.	TGTGCCATCTCAGGAGCCGACGTTCCCAAACAGACCCAGTACTTC	CAISGADVPKQTQYF
TRBV6-1	.	TRBJ1-5	few	TGTGCCAGCAGTGAAGGGGCCCAGACCCTCGGCAATCAGCCCCAGCATTTT	CASSEGAQTLGNQPQHF
TRBV27	TRBD1	TRBJ2-3	once	TGTGCCAGCACCTACACAGGGGACACAGATACGCAGTATTTT	CASTYTGDTDTQYF
TRBV5-5	.	TRBJ1-3	.	TGTGCCAGCAGCTTAACGGGACTTGGGGACACCATATATTTT	CASSLTGLGDTIYF
TRBV27	.	TRBJ2-4	.	TGTGCCAGCAGTTACAACGGATTCCTATTAGCCAAAAACATTCAGTACTTC	CASSYNGFLLAKNIQYF
TRBV11-2	.	TRBJ1-2	.	TGTGCCAGCAGCTTGGTCGTCTCCGCAGGGAACTATGGCTACACCTTC	CASSLVVSAGNYGYTF
TRBV27	TRBD2	TRBJ2-1	.	TGTGCCAGCAGTCCTGGGGGGAGAGCGGGGGGGTACAATGAGCAGTTCTTC	CASSPGGRAGGYNEQFF
TRBV4-2	.	TRBJ2-1	.	TGTGCCAGCAGCCAAGAGAGGGGGGGCCTAGCGCCGTACAATGAGCAGTTCTTC	CASSQERGGLAPYNEQFF
TRBV12-3/TRBV12-4	.	TRBJ1-6	few	TGTGCCAGCCGGTTAGGTAATTCACCCCTCCACTTT	CASRLGNSPLHF
TRBV5-6	.	TRBJ2-5	few	TGTGCCAGCAGCCCGGGACTCCTTAAGACCCAGTACTTC	CASSPGLLKTQYF
TRBV29-1	.	TRBJ2-1	few	TGCAGCGTAGACACGACTCAATACAATGAGCAGTTCTTC	CSVDTTQYNEQFF
TRBV7-9	.	TRBJ1-3	few	TGTGCCAGCAGCCCTCGCAGCCTACAGGGTGGCACTTCTGGAAACACCATATATTTT	CASSPRSLQGGTSGNTIYF
TRBV19	TRBD1	TRBJ1-2	.	TGTGCCAGTAGTATGGGACAGAAAGATGGCTACACCTTC	CASSMGQKDGYTF
TRBV2	.	TRBJ2-1	.	TGTGCCACCGACAGTTCCTACAATGAGCAGTTCTTC	CATDSSYNEQFF
TRBV4-1	.	TRBJ1-2	.	TGCGCCAGCAGCCACCCACCCGTAGGGGCTCCTGGCTATGGCTACACCTTC	CASSHPPVGAPGYGYTF
TRBV6-1	.	TRBJ2-3	many	TGTGCCAGCAGACCCTGGGGGGAGAGCACAGATACGCAGTATTTT	CASRPWGESTDTQYF
TRBV6-6	TRBD2	TRBJ2-2	.	TGTGCCAGCAGTTACTCCGGGACTAGCGGGGGGCGGGACACCGGGGAGCTGTTTTTT	CASSYSGTSGGRDTGELFF
TRBV6-5	.	TRBJ1-2	.	TGTGCCAGCAGCACTCCTGGGGGCTGGGATGGCTACACCTTC	CASSTPGGWDGYTF
TRBV12-3/TRBV12-4	.	TRBJ1-3	many	TGTGCCAGCAGTAGCGGACCTAACTCTGGAAACACCATATATTTT	CASSSGPNSGNTIYF
TRBV29-1	TRBD1	TRBJ2-1	few	TGCAGCGTATGGAGGTCGGGACAGGGGAATGAGCAGTTCTTC	CSVWRSGQGNEQFF
TRBV6-5	.	TRBJ1-2	.	TGTGCCAGCAGTTACTTATACACGGAGGGCTACACCTTC	CASSYLYTEGYTF
TRBV4-1	TRBD2	TRBJ2-3	.	TGCGCCAGCAGTCGACTAGCGGGGGGCTTTCTGTATTTT	CASSRLAGGFLYF
TRBV7-2	TRBD2	TRBJ2-5	many	TGTGCCAGCAGCAGACGACTAGCGGGGGGGCAGGAGACCCAGTACTTC	CASSRRLAGGQETQYF
TRBV7-8	.	TRBJ2-5	many	TGTGCCAGCAGCCGAGCCTCAGGCTTCCAAGAGACCCAGTACTTC	CASSRASGFQETQYF
TRBV12-3/TRBV12-4	TRBD2	TRBJ2-3	many	TGTGCCAGCAGTCCACTAGCGGGGGGGCCTACAGATACGCAGTATTTT	CASSPLAGGPTDTQYF
TRBV12-3/TRBV12-4	.	TRBJ2-2	many	TGTGCCAGCAGTTCAGACGGTGGTCCGAACACCGGGGAGCTGTTTTTT	CASSSDGGPNTGELFF
TRBV7-9	.	TRBJ2-5	few	TGTGCCAGCAGCTTGACGGACTTCTACCAAGAGACCCAGTACTTC	CASSLTDFYQETQYF
TRBV7-2	.	TRBJ1-5	.	TGTGCCAGCAGTGCTACAGGAGGCACTCAGCACCAGCATTTT	CASSATGGTQHQHF
TRBV15	TRBD2	TRBJ2-7	few	TGTGCCACCAGAGCGGGAGGGGCTTACGAGCAGTACTTC	CATRAGGAYEQYF
TRBV15	TRBD1	TRBJ2-7	.	TGTGCCACCAGCAGAGAGCCAGGGGGATCATACGAGCAGTACTTC	CATSREPGGSYEQYF
TRBV4-3	.	TRBJ2-5	.	TGCGCCAGCAGCCAAGATGACACTCAAGAGACCCAGTACTTC	CASSQDDTQETQYF
TRBV7-8	.	TRBJ1-3	many	TGTGCCAGCAGCTTAGTTGGGGGTAGTCACGCTGGAAACACCATATATTTT	CASSLVGGSHAGNTIYF
TRBV5-6	TRBD1	TRBJ2-7	.	TGTGCCAGCAGCTGGACAGGGAAGGGGTACGAGCAGTACTTC	CASSWTGKGYEQYF
TRBV12-3/TRBV12-4	.	TRBJ2-3	many	TGTGCCAGCGGACTCACAGATACGCAGTATTTT	CASGLTDTQYF
TRBV29-1	.	TRBJ2-2	.	TGCAGCGTTGAAGCGTTAGCGCACACCGGGGAGCTGTTTTTT	CSVEALAHTGELFF
TRBV5-4	TRBD1	TRBJ1-2	.	TGTGCCACCAAACCGAAGGGACAGGCCTATTTTTTCTATGGCTACACCTTC	CATKPKGQAYFFYGYTF
TRBV2	.	TRBJ1-1	once	TGTGCCACCATGGGACCGATGAACACTGAAGCTTTCTTT	CATMGPMNTEAFF